These 7 T cell receptor beta chains were sequenced from one sample in a study of OX40 agonist ivuxolimab in advanced cancers. The table came from immunoSEQ multiplex PCR; TCRdb's copy has only in-frame clones and leaves some out. The data contain 20,000 to 25,000 clones, 75% to 80% of them singletons. The sequencing here drew on CD4+ or CD8+ T cells sorted from blood, taken in a trial of the OX40 agonist ivuxolimab. Receptors were obtained from an adult with an advanced solid tumor such as melanoma, head and neck, liver or kidney cancer.

In DNA form, the CDR3 reads TGTGCCAGCAGAGGGGACAGCGGGACATCTGAGCAGTTCTTC. As protein: CASRGDSGTSEQFF. The chain links TRBV25-1 to TRBJ2-1, with D perhaps matching TRBD1 or TRBD2 (7 bases each). The germline CDR1 and CDR2 sequences are MGHDK and SYGVNS. The length of the CDR3 is 14 residues. The germline V and J ends were trimmed by 6 bases and 9 bases, with 18 bases remaining between them.

This chain joins TRBV28 and TRBJ1-1; TRBD1 matches 7 bases. The V gene end was trimmed by 6 bases and the J gene end by 6 bases; junction bases not matched to a gene: 10. The V gene's germline CDR1 is MDHEN and CDR2 SYDVKM. The CDR3 contains 14 residues. For the CDR3, the DNA is TGTGCCAGCAGCCGTGTTCAGGGGGTTGCTGAAGCTTTCTTT. Translation: CASSRVQGVAEAFF.

The CDR3 DNA reads TGTGCCAGCAGTGATAGGGATCGCACAGATACGCAGTATTTT. Encoded protein: CASSDRDRTDTQYF. The chain couples TRBV2 to TRBJ2-3; D unclear. The length of the CDR3 is 14 residues. The V gene's germline CDR1 is SNHLY and CDR2 FYNNEI. Trimming removed 3 bases at V and 1 base at J, with 8 bases between.

This chain joins TRBV21-1 and TRBJ2-2; the table assigns TRBD2, which was not confirmed against the DNA. TRBV21-1 is an annotated pseudogene. This CDR3 spans 15 amino acids. The CDR3 nucleotides read TGTGCCAGCAGCAAAGCGCGGGGGAACACCGGGGAGCTGTTTTTT. Translating gives CASSKARGNTGELFF.

J is TRBJ2-2 and V is TRBV21-1; TRBD2 is the table's D call and was not checked against the DNA. TRBV21-1 is a pseudogene. The CDR3 totals 19 residues. The CDR3 region has the DNA TGTGCCAGCAGCAAAGTCTATGCGGGGGGACTAGCCCCCGTGGGGGAGCTGTTTTTT. Protein: CASSKVYAGGLAPVGELFF.

The rearrangement uses TRBV2 and TRBJ1-6; the D is unclear. Per the germline V gene, CDR1 is SNHLY and CDR2 is FYNNEI. The CDR3 has 17 residues. Trimming removed 5 bases from V and 0 bases from J, with 14 bases in between. CDR3 bases: TGTGCCAGCAGTTTGAGTAGGATGAGCTCCTATAATTCACCCCTCCACTTT. Its translation: CASSLSRMSSYNSPLHF. The entire variable domain, with the rest obtained from reference TRBV2 and TRBJ1-6, is as follows: EPEVTQTPSHQVTQMGQEVILRCVPISNHLYFYWYRQILGQKVEFLVSFYNNEISEKSEIFDDQFSVERPDGSNFTLKIRSTKLEDSAMYFCASSLSRMSSYNSPLHFGNGTRLTVT.

The rearrangement joins TRBV9 to TRBJ2-2, with D hard to call. The CDR3 consists of 14 residues. Germline CDR1 SGDLS, CDR2 YYNGEE. V lost 1 base, J lost 2 bases, and 6 bases lay in between. CDR3 residues: CASSVQSNTGELFF. The CDR3 DNA sequence: TGTGCCAGCAGCGTACAGTCCAACACCGGGGAGCTGTTTTTT.